The sequence of this TCR beta chain was determined in a study of blood T cell repertoires in COVID-19. Study overall: Italy, Spain and the United States were the sources of the convalescent and acute COVID-19 samples. Sources were T cells, B-cell-depleted T cells, or PBMCs; the material itself was cDNA or gDNA.

The length of the CDR3 is 14 residues. Germline CDR1 and CDR2: ENHRY and SYGVKD. Trimming removed 6 bases from V and 3 bases from J; junction bases left unmatched: 3. Authors' methods: By means of reference gene primer amplification, nucleated cell counts were estimated. The data were produced by immunoSEQ multiplex PCR, yet TCRdb's version contains in-frame clones alone and is incomplete. V and J calls plus clone size are reproduced from that table; the DNA served to infer D and trimming. The sample holds tens of thousands of clones, approximately 85% seen once. The sample comprised peripheral blood. The rearrangement joins TRBV10-3 to TRBJ1-1, with 11 positions matching TRBD1. The source of this sequence is a human donor in a cohort sampled during active COVID-19. The CDR3 protein is CAIRGQGEYTEAFF. In DNA, the CDR3 is TGTGCCATCAGGGGACAGGGGGAATACACTGAAGCTTTCTTT.